Following are 15 T cell receptor beta chains from one sample sequenced in a study of blood T cell repertoires in COVID-19. TCRdb keeps only in-frame clones here, not all; method: immunoSEQ multiplex PCR. The table has around 270,000 clones, over 80% seen once. Material: PBMCs or T cells enriched from blood (not recorded which). All receptors derive from a middle-aged woman who had been exposed to COVID-19.

The chain has TRBV5-1 and TRBJ2-1; 10 bases agree with TRBD2. The CDR3 is made up of 18 amino acids. Germline loops: CDR1 SGHRS, CDR2 YFSETQ. The V and J ends lost 0 bases and 0 bases, in that order; junction bases with no gene match: 6. In DNA form, the CDR3 reads TGCGCCAGCAGCTTGGTAAGCGGGGGGGCTATCTCCTACAATGAGCAGTTCTTC. As protein: CASSLVSGGAISYNEQFF.

The chain links TRBV28 to TRBJ2-5; D unclear. V lost 8 bases and J lost 2, with 9 bases in between. The CDR3 runs to 12 residues. Germline V CDR1 and CDR2: MDHEN, SYDVKM. CDR3 region: CASERVQETQYF. CDR3 sequence (DNA): TGTGCCAGCGAACGGGTTCAAGAGACCCAGTACTTC.

V is TRBV29-1 and J is TRBJ1-5, with 11 bases aligning to TRBD1. CDR3 length: 15 residues. V shed 7 bases and J 1 base; nucleotides not matched to a gene: 6. The germline V gene has CDR1 SQVTM and CDR2 ANQGSEA. The CDR3 DNA reads as TGCAGCGCCCGGACAGGGGGCAACAGCAATCAGCCCCAGCATTTT. It specifies CSARTGGNSNQPQHF. Together with reference TRBV29-1 and TRBJ1-5, the CDR3 gives the full variable domain: SAVISQKPSRDICQRGTSLTIQCQVDSQVTMMFWYRQQPGQSLTLIATANQGSEATYESGFVIDKFPISRPNLTFSTLTVSNMSPEDSSIYLCSARTGGNSNQPQHFGDGTRLSIL.

This rearrangement joins TRBV5-1 to TRBJ2-3; 7 nucleotides line up with TRBD2. CDR1 is SGHRS and CDR2 is YFSETQ in the germline V gene. Trimming removed 3 bases from V and 0 bases from J; junction bases left unmatched: 22. CDR3 length equals 21 residues. DNA of the CDR3: TGCGCCAGCAGCTCCTGGGGGGTTCCCAGCGGGGCCAGAGAGAGCACAGATACGCAGTATTTT. This sequence encodes CASSSWGVPSGARESTDTQYF.

The genes are TRBV30 and TRBJ2-5; 7 bases fit TRBD2. V gave up 1 base and J gave up 5 bases; unmatched junction bases: 10. Germline CDR1 reads GTSNPN; CDR2 reads SVGIG (reference sequence). The CDR3 totals 15 residues. The CDR3 region is CAWSELGREWETQYF. CDR3 DNA sequence: TGTGCCTGGAGTGAGTTAGGGAGGGAATGGGAGACCCAGTACTTC.

The chain uses TRBV7-8 and TRBJ2-3; D gene unclear. Germline-derived CDR1 and CDR2 are SGHVS and FQNEAQ. The CDR3 has 13 amino acids. The germline V and J ends were trimmed by 4 bases and 8 bases, with 13 bases remaining between them. CDR3: CASSSQSVGTQYF. The CDR3 coding sequence is TGTGCCAGCAGCTCCCAGAGCGTAGGTACGCAGTATTTT.

V and J are TRBV9 and TRBJ2-1, with 10 bases fitting TRBD1. V shed 4 bases and J 6 bases; nucleotides not matched to a gene: 4. CDR1 and CDR2 (germline): SGDLS, YYNGEE. The CDR3 loop spans 14 amino acids. The CDR3: CASSRRTGGNEQFF. The CDR3 DNA follows: TGTGCCAGCAGCCGCAGGACAGGGGGCAATGAGCAGTTCTTC. Together with reference TRBV9 and TRBJ2-1, the CDR3 gives the full variable domain: DSGVTQTPKHLITATGQRVTLRCSPRSGDLSVYWYQQSLDQGLQFLIQYYNGEERAKGNILERFSAQQFPDLHSELNLSSLELGDSALYFCASSRRTGGNEQFFGPGTRLTVL.

This clone was recorded once. One junction end does not reproduce the germline sequence, and a read error may be involved. The V call is TRBV5-1, the J call TRBJ2-2; 9 bases match TRBD1. Germline V gene data show CDR1 as SGHRS and CDR2 as YFSETQ. The CDR3 sequence is 20 residues long. CDR3 sequence: CASSQGSLLYRGRNTGELFF. The CDR3 DNA follows: TGTGCCAGCAGCCAAGGGTCTCTTCTCTACAGGGGGCGTAACACCGGGGAGCTGTTTTTT.

As regards this clone: Other DNA sequences from this sample encode an identical CDR3 as well. This rearrangement joins TRBV7-9 to TRBJ2-5; D not certain. The ends were cut back, 4 bases at V and 5 bases at J, with 5 bases in the middle. CDR3 length: 11 amino acids. The germline V gene has CDR1 SEHNR and CDR2 FQNEAQ (reference sequence). Written as DNA, the CDR3 is TGTGCCAGCAGCTCCGTCGAGACCCAGTACTTC. Its protein is CASSSVETQYF.

This rearrangement joins TRBV21-1 to TRBJ2-7; TRBD1, the table's D call, was not compared with the DNA. TRBV21-1 is classified as a pseudogene. This CDR3 has 16 residues. CDR3 nucleotides: TGTGCGACACAGCTGAATACGGGACAGGGGGCTTGCGAGCAGTACGTC. Its translation: CATQLNTGQGACEQYV.

This chain joins TRBV20-1 and TRBJ2-7; no clear D gene. CDR3 length: 11 residues. Germline V gives CDR1 DFQATT, CDR2 SNEGSKA (reference sequence). Trimming removed 5 bases from V and 5 bases from J, with 10 bases in between. The CDR3 sequence: CSAPQRNEQYF. The CDR3 DNA is TGCAGTGCTCCGCAGAGGAACGAGCAGTACTTC.

This chain connects TRBV2 to TRBJ1-2, with 7 bases fitting TRBD1. From germline, CDR1 is SNHLY and CDR2 FYNNEI. The CDR3 totals 15 residues. J gave up 2 bases and V 6 bases, and 9 bases lay outside the gene matches. CDR3 in DNA: TGTGCCAGCAGCGGGATCAGACAGGGCAACTATGGCTACACCTTC. Translated, it gives CASSGIRQGNYGYTF.

This chain joins TRBV10-2 and TRBJ1-5; TRBD1 matches at 7 bases. The CDR3 covers 16 residues. The germline gives CDR1 WSHSY, CDR2 SAAADI. Trimming cost V 0 bases and J 1 base; bases outside gene matches: 3. CDR3 nucleotide sequence: TGCGCCAGCAGTGAGTCAGGGGGCTCGAGCAATCAGCCCCAGCATTTT. This encodes CASSESGGSSNQPQHF.

The chain carries TRBV21-1 and TRBJ2-7; no check of the table's D call, TRBD2, against the DNA was made. TRBV21-1 is a pseudogene. The CDR3 consists of 9 residues. The CDR3 DNA follows: TGTGCTTCTTTCTACGAGCAGTACGTC. Translating gives CASFYEQYV.

The rearrangement joins TRBV7-2 to TRBJ1-4, with D possibly matching TRBD1 (5 bases). The CDR3 loop spans 13 amino acids. Trimming took off 4 bases at V and 8 bases at J, with 11 bases between the two ends. Germline lookup yields CDR1 SGHTA and CDR2 FQGNSA. CDR3: CASSSGSGEKLFF. As DNA, the CDR3 is TGTGCCAGCAGCTCGGGCTCAGGGGAAAAACTGTTTTTT.